This T cell receptor (beta chain) comes out of a study of beta chain features in type 1 diabetes. The authors reverse transcribed all of the isolated RNA, so sequencing captured expressed TCRB transcripts. Sequencing was performed with immunoSEQ multiplex PCR; in TCRdb, only in-frame clones are kept and a portion is missing. The data contain about 900,000 clones, roughly 15% of them singletons. This clone was seen only a few times. This sequence was found in a woman aged 18-30 years in good health. Sequencing was performed on naive CD4+ T cells from blood.

CDR3 sequence (DNA): TGTGCCAGAGATAAGGGGCCAGGGGAAAACTATGGCTACACCTTC. As protein: CARDKGPGENYGYTF. The genes are TRBV11-3 and TRBJ1-2; the D gene is possibly TRBD1 (6 bases). The CDR3 loop spans 15 amino acids. V lost 9 bases and J 2 bases, leaving 19 bases between the germline ends. Germline V CDR1 and CDR2: SGHNT, YENEEA.